One sample yielded the 26 T cell receptor beta chains listed below, sequenced in a study of glioma-infiltrating T cells. The iRepertoire nested amplicon-rescue multiplex PCR amplified TCR alpha and beta CDR3s from RNA. TCRdb used MiXCR to reprocess the multiplex PCR reads, holding one entry per CDR3 protein. The sample lists 170,000 or so distinct CDR3 sequences; around 45% were seen once. Sequencing was carried out using glioma tissue, nonneoplastic brain tissue, or PBMCs (not recorded which). Source of these receptors: a human donor with low-grade glioma or glioblastoma, undergoing nonglioma brain surgery, or in good health (not recorded which).

This clonotype came up a few times. The V gene is TRBV12-5, the J gene TRBJ2-7; D possibly corresponds to TRBD1 (5 bases). V lost 5 bases to trimming and J lost 2 bases, with 13 bases between them. CDR3 size: 14 residues. Looked up from germline, CDR1 is LGHNT and CDR2 is FRNRAP. The CDR3 is CASGPRAGTYEQYF. CDR3 bases: TGTGCTAGTGGTCCAAGGGCAGGGACCTACGAGCAGTACTTC.

This rearrangement joins TRBV6-2 or TRBV6-3 to TRBJ2-2; possible D gene TRBD2, 6 bases. Per the germline V gene, CDR1 is MNHEY and CDR2 is SVGEGT. The length of the CDR3 is 19 residues. V lost 2 bases, J lost 6 bases, and 25 bases lay in between. DNA of the CDR3: TGTGCCAGCAGTTACCCCCCCAGGAACGGGAGAATAAGTGCCGGGGAGCTGTTTTTT. Protein sequence: CASSYPPRNGRISAGELFF.

This clonotype was observed a single time. Because the CDR3's place on the DNA is in doubt, the DNA is left out and the CDR3 is given as listed by TCRdb. The gene calls are TRBV5-1 and TRBJ1-2. Germline values: CDR1 SGHRS, CDR2 YFSETQ. The CDR3 is 13 residues long, counting both termini. The CDR3 spells CASSFGSGTGYTF.

This clonotype showed up just a few times. This chain links TRBV7-2 with TRBJ2-2, with TRBD1 matching 8 bases. The CDR3 runs to 16 residues. V lost 3 bases, J lost 6 bases, and 9 bases stayed unmatched. The germline V gene encodes CDR1 SGHTA and CDR2 FQGNSA. The CDR3 is CASSFAGQGFPGELFF. CDR3 coding DNA: TGTGCCAGCAGCTTTGCAGGACAGGGTTTTCCCGGGGAGCTGTTTTTT.

This clonotype was counted many times. The rearrangement links TRBV2 to TRBJ1-2, with D uncertain. The germline V gene encodes CDR1 SNHLY and CDR2 FYNNEI. V shed 4 bases and J shed 8 bases, with 5 bases lying between them. The CDR3 is 10 residues long. CDR3 loop: CASSVGGYTF. CDR3 sequence (DNA): TGTGCCAGCAGTGTGGGAGGCTACACCTTC. Complete variable domain (other parts from reference TRBV2 and TRBJ1-2): EPEVTQTPSHQVTQMGQEVILRCVPISNHLYFYWYRQILGQKVEFLVSFYNNEISEKSEIFDDQFSVERPDGSNFTLKIRSTKLEDSAMYFCASSVGGYTFGSGTRLTVV.

Concerning this clonotype itself: A junction boundary mismatches the germline segment, possibly from a read error. The J gene is TRBJ1-1, the V gene TRBV3-1, with TRBD1 identical over 8 bases. The CDR3 is made up of 18 amino acids. Germline CDR1 LGHDT, CDR2 YNNKEL (reference sequence). The CDR3 spells CASSEDRWTGTRNTEAFF. The CDR3 nucleotides are TGTGCCAGCAGCGAAGATAGGTGGACAGGGACACGGAACACTGAAGCTTTCTTT. Combining the CDR3 with reference TRBV3-1 and TRBJ1-1 gives the whole variable domain DTAVSQTPKYLVTQMGNDKSIKCEQNLGHDTMYWYKQDSKKFLKIMFSYNNKELIINETVPNRFSPKSPDKAHLNLHINSLELGDSAVYFCASSEDRWTGTRNTEAFFGQGTRLTVV.

As regards this clonotype: This may come from a read error, since a much larger clone is one base off. The chain has TRBV20-1 and TRBJ2-1; TRBD2 matches 11 bases. CDR1 is DFQATT and CDR2 is SNEGSKA in the germline V gene (reference sequence). CDR3 length equals 16 residues. The CDR3 reads CSVAGGPMSSYNEQLF. The CDR3 DNA is TGCAGTGTAGCGGGAGGGCCCATGAGCTCCTACAATGAGCAGTTATTC.

This clonotype was observed a few times. The rearrangement joins TRBV12-3 or TRBV12-4 to TRBJ2-1, with 7 bases lining up with TRBD2. The CDR3 contains 18 residues. V lost 3 bases to trimming and J lost 0 bases; unmatched junction nucleotides: 11. The CDR3 bases are TGTGCCAGCAGTTTTCCATTGGGCGGGAGCGGCTCCTACAATGAGCAGTTCTTC. As protein: CASSFPLGGSGSYNEQFF.

The table lists this clonotype with many counts. The V gene is TRBV27, the J gene TRBJ1-5; D not resolved. The CDR3 is made up of 12 amino acids. CDR1 and CDR2 (germline): MNHEY, SMNVEV (reference sequence). The V and J ends lost 5 bases and 5 bases respectively, with 7 bases between them. DNA of the CDR3: TGTGCCAGCAGTACGAACCATCAGCCCCAGCATTTT. Its translation: CASSTNHQPQHF.

Note on this clonotype: A read error may be the cause here, since a much bigger clone is one base away. This chain joins TRBV12-3 or TRBV12-4 and TRBJ2-1, with D possibly being TRBD2 (5 bases). Trimming stripped 5 bases from V and 9 bases from J, with 11 bases between. The CDR3 covers 12 residues. The CDR3 spells CASSIVGSEQFF. Here the CDR3 DNA reads TGTGCCAGCAGTATCGTGGGGAGTGAGCAGTTCTTC.

The chain employs TRBV28 and TRBJ2-3; TRBD2 aligns across 12 bases. This CDR3 spans 18 amino acids. Germline V gives CDR1 MDHEN, CDR2 SYDVKM. The V gene end was trimmed by 7 bases and the J gene end by 0 bases; junction bases not matched to a gene: 11. The CDR3 nucleotides read TGTGCCAGCACCCCCTTAGGACTAGCGGGGACTAGCACAGATACGCAGTATTTT. Translating it yields CASTPLGLAGTSTDTQYF.

This clonotype was seen many times. This chain joins TRBV2 and TRBJ2-1; D uncertain. The V and J ends lost 0 bases and 15 bases respectively, with 9 bases between them. The CDR3 has 11 amino acids. Germline CDR1 is SNHLY and CDR2 is FYNNEI. CDR3 coding DNA: TGTGCCAGCAGTGAAGCGCTTCACAGGTTCTTC. As protein: CASSEALHRFF.

This clonotype was counted a few times. The chain recombines TRBV3-1 with TRBJ2-1; possibly TRBD2 for D (5 bases). V was cut by 4 bases and J by 8 bases, with 18 bases left in between. The CDR3 extends over 15 amino acids. Germline V CDR1 and CDR2: LGHDT, YNNKEL (reference sequence). The CDR3 here is CASSPGGRRIDEQFF. The CDR3 DNA follows: TGTGCCAGCAGCCCCGGAGGCAGAAGGATCGATGAGCAGTTCTTC.

This clonotype came up a few times. The rearrangement uses TRBV7-2 and TRBJ2-7, with unresolved D. Deletions cut 5 bases from V and 1 base from J, with 12 bases between. The CDR3 covers 14 residues. Per the germline V gene, CDR1 is SGHTA and CDR2 is FQGNSA. The CDR3 nucleotides read TGTGCCAGCAGCGCCGGGTTCTCGTCCTACGAGCAGTACTTC. As protein: CASSAGFSSYEQYF.

Here the CDR3 reads CASSPKGLSWGTDTQYF. CDR3 nucleotides: TGTGCCAGCAGTCCTAAGGGACTTAGCTGGGGCACAGATACGCAGTATTTT. V usage is TRBV4-2 and J usage is TRBJ2-3; TRBD2 is a possible D gene (6 bases). With 6 bases removed from V and 1 base from J, the gap between germline ends came to 20 bases. The CDR3 totals 17 residues. Germline V gene lookup returns CDR1 LGHNA and CDR2 YNFKEQ.

Concerning this clonotype: The junction shows a germline mismatch at one end, possibly a read error. The rearrangement links TRBV27 to TRBJ2-5; D is possibly TRBD1 (7 bases). This CDR3 has 13 amino acids. The germline CDR1 and CDR2 sequences are MNHEY and SMNVEV (reference sequence). DNA of the CDR3: TGTGCCAGCAGCTTCTCCAGGGGGGAGAACCAGTACTTC. Amino acids: CASSFSRGENQYF.

This clonotype showed up many times. This CDR3 reads CASSISTGEQFF. CDR3 in DNA: TGTGCCAGTAGTATAAGTACGGGTGAGCAGTTCTTC. V is TRBV19 and J is TRBJ2-1, with D unresolved. The V end lost 2 bases, the J end lost 9 bases, and 8 bases lay between the germline ends. Germline V CDR1 and CDR2: LNHDA, SQIVND (reference sequence). The CDR3 spans 12 residues.

This clonotype occurred many times. The genes are TRBV2 and TRBJ2-1, with TRBD1 as a possible D gene (6 bases). V was clipped by 6 bases and J by 15 bases, with 15 bases between them. The germline CDR1 and CDR2 sequences are SNHLY and FYNNEI. CDR3 length equals 11 residues. The CDR3 reads CASRVDSPRFF. In DNA, the CDR3 is TGTGCCAGCAGAGTGGACAGTCCTCGGTTCTTC.

Many counts were recorded for this clonotype. The rearrangement uses TRBV3-1 and TRBJ1-2; 7 positions match TRBD1. Germline values: CDR1 LGHDT, CDR2 YNNKEL (reference sequence). After removal of 3 bases from V and 1 base from J, the junction contained 2 bases not matched to a gene. The CDR3 is 14 amino acids. The CDR3 spells CASSQGTVNYGYTF. The CDR3, as DNA: TGTGCCAGCAGCCAGGGGACAGTTAACTATGGCTACACCTTC.

The chain employs TRBV3-1 and TRBJ2-1; possible D gene TRBD2, 5 bases. Germline V gene lookup returns CDR1 LGHDT and CDR2 YNNKEL (reference sequence). CDR3 length: 15 residues. Between the trimmed V and J ends, which lost 5 bases and 13 bases, there was a span of 24 bases. CDR3 region: CASSDVRETQETQFF. The CDR3, as DNA: TGTGCCAGCAGCGACGTAAGGGAGACCCAAGAGACCCAGTTCTTC.

As for this clonotype: This clone may be a read error of a much larger clone one base away. The chain recombines TRBV2 with TRBJ2-7; D may be TRBD2 (6 bases). The CDR3 spans 13 residues. Germline V gives CDR1 SNHLY, CDR2 FYNNEI. The CDR3 region is CASRGLRIYKQYF. The DNA of the CDR3 is TGTGCCAGCAGGGGACTGCGAATCTACAAGCAGTACTTC.

This clonotype was recorded a few times. A read error may be the cause here, since a much bigger clone is one base away. The chain has TRBV3-1 and TRBJ1-1, with D tentatively TRBD1 (5 bases). Trimming left V 2 bases short and J 0 bases short, with 10 bases between. The CDR3 length is 15 residues. Germline CDR1 reads LGHDT; CDR2 reads YNNKEL (reference sequence). The CDR3 DNA is TGTGCCAGCAGCCAAAGCGACAGTATGAACACTGAAGCTTTCTTT. This translates into CASSQSDSMNTEAFF.

This clonotype was seen many times. J is TRBJ2-1 and V is TRBV27; TRBD1 aligns across 9 bases. Germline V gene data show CDR1 as MNHEY and CDR2 as SMNVEV (reference sequence). Germline trimming cut 7 bases from V and 9 bases from J; bases unmatched to any gene: 10. CDR3 length: 14 amino acids. CDR3 in amino acids: CASTRDRDQSEQFF. The CDR3 bases are TGTGCCAGCACCCGGGACAGGGATCAAAGTGAGCAGTTCTTC.

About this clonotype: Its ends do not fully match the called genes, so a read error is possible. The V gene is TRBV18, the J gene TRBJ1-2, with 7 bases that match TRBD1. Germline V gives CDR1 KGHSH, CDR2 LQKENI. The CDR3 has 14 residues. The CDR3 protein is CARSPAGTAYGYTF. In nucleotides, the CDR3 is TGTGCCAGGTCACCGGCCGGGACAGCTTATGGCTACACCTTC.

The sample holds many counts of this clonotype. DNA for the CDR3: TGCAGTGCCGACCCCGCGAGCAACCCGGAAAAACTGTTTTTT. Amino acid sequence: CSADPASNPEKLFF. V and J are TRBV20-1 and TRBJ1-4; D gene unclear. Germline lookup yields CDR1 DFQATT and CDR2 SNEGSKA (reference sequence). With 6 bases removed from V and 8 bases from J, the gap between germline ends came to 19 bases. This CDR3 comprises 14 residues.

The sample holds a few counts of this clonotype. Sequence at one end of the junction differs from germline and may be a read error. This chain uses TRBV20-1 with TRBJ2-7; a possible D gene is TRBD1 (6 bases). CDR1 is DFQATT and CDR2 is SNEGSKA in the germline V gene (reference sequence). The CDR3 spans 12 residues. The DNA for the CDR3 is TGCAGTTCTAGAAAACAGGGCTACGAGCAGTACTTC. Translation gives CSSRKQGYEQYF.